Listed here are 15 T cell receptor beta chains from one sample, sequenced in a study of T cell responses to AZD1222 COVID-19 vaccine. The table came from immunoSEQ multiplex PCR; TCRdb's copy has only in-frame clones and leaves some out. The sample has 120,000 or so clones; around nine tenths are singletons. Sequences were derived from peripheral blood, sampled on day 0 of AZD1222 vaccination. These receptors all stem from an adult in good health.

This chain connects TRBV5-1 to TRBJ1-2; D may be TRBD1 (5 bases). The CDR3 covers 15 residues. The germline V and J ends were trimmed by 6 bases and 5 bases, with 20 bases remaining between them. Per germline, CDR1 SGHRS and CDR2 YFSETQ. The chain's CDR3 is CASIEAPGTEYGYTF. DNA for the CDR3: TGCGCCAGCATCGAGGCCCCCGGGACGGAATATGGCTACACCTTC.

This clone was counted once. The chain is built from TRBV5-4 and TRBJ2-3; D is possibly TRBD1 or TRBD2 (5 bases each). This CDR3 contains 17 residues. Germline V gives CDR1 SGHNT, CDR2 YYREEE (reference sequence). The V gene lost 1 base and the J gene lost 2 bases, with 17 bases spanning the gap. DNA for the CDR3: TGTGCCAGCAGCTTGAAAATCGGGACCACAGACACAGATACGCAGTATTTT. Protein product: CASSLKIGTTDTDTQYF.

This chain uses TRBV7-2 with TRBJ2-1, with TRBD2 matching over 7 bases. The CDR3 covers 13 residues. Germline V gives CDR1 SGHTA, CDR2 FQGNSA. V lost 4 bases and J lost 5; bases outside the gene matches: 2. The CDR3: CASSWTRNNEQFF. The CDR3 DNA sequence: TGTGCCAGCAGCTGGACTAGGAACAATGAGCAGTTCTTC.

This chain's CDR3 is CASSKGDYSETQYF. The CDR3 nucleotides are TGTGCCAGTAGTAAGGGGGACTACTCGGAGACCCAGTACTTC. The V call is TRBV19, the J call TRBJ2-5; D possibly corresponds to TRBD2 (7 bases). The CDR3 has 14 amino acids. V lost 4 bases and J lost 5, with 14 bases in between. Germline lookup yields CDR1 LNHDA and CDR2 SQIVND (reference sequence).

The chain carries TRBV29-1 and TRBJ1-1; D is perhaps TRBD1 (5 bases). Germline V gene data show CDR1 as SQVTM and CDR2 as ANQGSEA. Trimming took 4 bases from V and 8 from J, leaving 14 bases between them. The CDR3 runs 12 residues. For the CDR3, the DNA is TGCAGCGTTGCGCCGGGACTAAGGGAAGCTTTCTTT. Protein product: CSVAPGLREAFF.

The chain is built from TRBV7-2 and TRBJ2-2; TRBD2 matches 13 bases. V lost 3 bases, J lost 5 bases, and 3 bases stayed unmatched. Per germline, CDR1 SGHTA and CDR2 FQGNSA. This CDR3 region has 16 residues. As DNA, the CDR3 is TGTGCCAGCAGCTTGCTACTAGCGGGAGGGACCGGGGAGCTGTTTTTT. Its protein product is CASSLLLAGGTGELFF.

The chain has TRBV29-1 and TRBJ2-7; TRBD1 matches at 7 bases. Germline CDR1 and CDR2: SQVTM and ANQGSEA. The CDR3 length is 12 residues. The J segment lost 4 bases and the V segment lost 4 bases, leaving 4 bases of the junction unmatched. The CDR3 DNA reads TGCAGCGTTGCTCAGGGGGAGTACGAGCAGTACTTC. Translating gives CSVAQGEYEQYF.

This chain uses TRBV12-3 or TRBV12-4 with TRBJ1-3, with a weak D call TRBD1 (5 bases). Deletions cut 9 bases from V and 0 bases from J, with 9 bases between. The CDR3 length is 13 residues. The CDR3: CASRGNSGNTIYF. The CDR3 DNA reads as TGTGCCAGTAGGGGTAACTCTGGAAACACCATATATTTT.

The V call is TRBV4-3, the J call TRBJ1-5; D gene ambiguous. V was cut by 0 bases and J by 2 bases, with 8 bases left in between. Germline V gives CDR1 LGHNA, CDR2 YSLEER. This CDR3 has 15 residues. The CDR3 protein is CASSQEQGRNQPQHF. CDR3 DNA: TGCGCCAGCAGCCAAGAGCAAGGTCGCAATCAGCCCCAGCATTTT.

The CDR3 reads CATSDSGQPQHF. DNA for the CDR3: TGTGCCACCAGTGACTCCGGACAGCCCCAGCATTTT. This chain joins TRBV24-1 and TRBJ1-5; no reliable D call. Germline V lookup: CDR1 KGHDR, CDR2 SFDVKD. The CDR3 totals 12 residues. Trimming removed 4 bases from V and 7 bases from J, with 7 bases in between.

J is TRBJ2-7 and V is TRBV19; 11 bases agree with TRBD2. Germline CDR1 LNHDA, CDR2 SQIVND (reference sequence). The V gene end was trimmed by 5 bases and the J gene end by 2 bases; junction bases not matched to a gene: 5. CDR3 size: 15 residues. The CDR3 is CASSLGGLAAYEQYF. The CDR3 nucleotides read TGTGCCAGTAGTTTGGGGGGACTAGCGGCCTACGAGCAGTACTTC.

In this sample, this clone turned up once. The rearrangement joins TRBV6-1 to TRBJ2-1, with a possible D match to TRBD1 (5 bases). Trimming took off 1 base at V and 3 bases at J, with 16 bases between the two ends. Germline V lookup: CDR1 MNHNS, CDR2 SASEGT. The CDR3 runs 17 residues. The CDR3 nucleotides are TGTGCCAGCAGTGAAGTCCCTAGGGGCGACCGCTACAATGAGCAGTTCTTC. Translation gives CASSEVPRGDRYNEQFF.

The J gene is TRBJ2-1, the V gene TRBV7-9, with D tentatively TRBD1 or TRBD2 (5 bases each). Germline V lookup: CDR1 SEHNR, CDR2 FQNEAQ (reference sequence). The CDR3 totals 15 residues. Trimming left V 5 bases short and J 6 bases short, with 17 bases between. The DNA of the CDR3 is TGTGCCAGCAGCCGCATGTCGGGGACCCGCAATGAGCAGTTCTTC. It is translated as CASSRMSGTRNEQFF. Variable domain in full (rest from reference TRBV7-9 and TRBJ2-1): DTGVSQNPRHKITKRGQNVTFRCDPISEHNRLYWYRQTLGQGPEFLTYFQNEAQLEKSRLLSDRFSAERPKGSFSTLEIQRTEQGDSAMYLCASSRMSGTRNEQFFGPGTRLTVL.

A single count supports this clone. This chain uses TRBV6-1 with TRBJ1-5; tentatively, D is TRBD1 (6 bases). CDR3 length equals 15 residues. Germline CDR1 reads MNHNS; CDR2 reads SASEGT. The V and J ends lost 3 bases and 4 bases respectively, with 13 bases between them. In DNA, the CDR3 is TGTGCCAGCAGTGAGGGGGGGCGGCTTAATCAGCCCCAGCATTTT. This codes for CASSEGGRLNQPQHF.

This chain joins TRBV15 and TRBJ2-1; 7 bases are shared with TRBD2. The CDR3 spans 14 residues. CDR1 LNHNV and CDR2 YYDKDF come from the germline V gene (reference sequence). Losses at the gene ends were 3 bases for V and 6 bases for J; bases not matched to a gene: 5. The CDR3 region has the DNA TGTGCCACCAGCAGCAGGCGGGGGTCCAATGAGCAGTTCTTC. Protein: CATSSRRGSNEQFF. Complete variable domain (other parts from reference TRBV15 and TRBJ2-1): DAMVIQNPRYQVTQFGKPVTLSCSQTLNHNVMYWYQQKSSQAPKLLFHYYDKDFNNEADTPDNFQSRRPNTSFCFLDIRSPGLGDTAMYLCATSSRRGSNEQFFGPGTRLTVL.